The present T cell receptor beta chain was sequenced within a study of response to subunit inactivated influenza vaccine. Points from the study as a whole: The authors put forward the suggestion that each seasonal influenza vaccination may bring in only a limited number of new T cells.

One entry per CDR3 protein results from TCRdb running MiXCR on the RT-PCR reads. The sample contains fewer than 250,000 distinct CDR3 sequences, approximately 14% of which appear only once. On this clonotype: The antigen is not known. A junction end diverges from the germline sequence, so it may reflect a read error.

Germline-derived CDR1 and CDR2 are MGHRA and YSYEKL. This CDR3 comprises 19 residues. V and J are TRBV4-1 and TRBJ2-5, with 9 bases aligning to TRBD2. This receptor was taken from a man aged 45-60 years who received an inactivated influenza vaccine. Sequenced here: CD8+ T cells sorted from PBMCs, sampled roughly 5 days after vaccination. Here the CDR3 reads CASSQGGLAGTDYQDTQYF. The DNA of the CDR3 is TGCGCCAGCAGCCAAGGTGGGCTAGCGGGGACGGATTATCAAGATACCCAGTACTTC.